This T cell receptor beta chain was sequenced during a study of OX40 agonist ivuxolimab in advanced cancers. Peripheral blood came from all dose cohorts at three timepoints. Trimming shortened V by 4 bases and J by 7 bases, and 13 bases separated the two germline ends. The CDR3 runs to 14 residues. CDR1 and CDR2 (germline): SGHAT, FQNNGV. Worth noting for this clone: What it binds is not known.

Data came from immunoSEQ multiplex PCR; TCRdb stores just in-frame clones and leaves some out. The table records some 60,000 clones, 86% of them present only once. Study-level results: With doses of 0.1-3.0 mg/kg, partial responders showed among the lowest clonal expansion. The mean number of expanded clones was higher in CD8+ T cells than in CD4+.

The chain links TRBV11-2 to TRBJ1-4; D is ambiguous. The sequence was obtained from an adult with an advanced solid tumor such as melanoma, head and neck, liver or kidney cancer. The sequences come from CD4+ or CD8+ T cells sorted from blood, collected in a trial of the OX40 agonist ivuxolimab. CDR3 bases: TGTGCCAGCAGCTGGAACCCGGGTCCTGAAAAACTGTTTTTT. Amino acid sequence: CASSWNPGPEKLFF.